What follows describes a single T cell receptor (beta chain). This record belongs to a study of shared clonotypes between healthy human individuals. The CDR3 spans 15 residues. Per germline, CDR1 SGDLS and CDR2 YYNGEE. The V and J ends lost 0 bases and 0 bases respectively, with 7 bases between them. This table comes from immunoSEQ multiplex PCR, and its TCRdb copy is limited to in-frame clones, with some not included. The data contain under 600,000 clones, 60% to 80% of them singletons. This receptor was taken from a woman aged 40 to 50 in good health. Some clones in this sample may be carry-over from other donors' samples. The rearrangement uses TRBV9 and TRBJ2-4, with TRBD1 as a possible D gene (6 bases). Input material: PBMCs. The CDR3 DNA follows: TGTGCCAGCAGCGTAGGGGGGCTAGCCAAAAACATTCAGTACTTC. Protein sequence: CASSVGGLAKNIQYF. Full variable domain (rest looked up from reference TRBV9 and TRBJ2-4): DSGVTQTPKHLITATGQRVTLRCSPRSGDLSVYWYQQSLDQGLQFLIQYYNGEERAKGNILERFSAQQFPDLHSELNLSSLELGDSALYFCASSVGGLAKNIQYFGAGTRLSVL.